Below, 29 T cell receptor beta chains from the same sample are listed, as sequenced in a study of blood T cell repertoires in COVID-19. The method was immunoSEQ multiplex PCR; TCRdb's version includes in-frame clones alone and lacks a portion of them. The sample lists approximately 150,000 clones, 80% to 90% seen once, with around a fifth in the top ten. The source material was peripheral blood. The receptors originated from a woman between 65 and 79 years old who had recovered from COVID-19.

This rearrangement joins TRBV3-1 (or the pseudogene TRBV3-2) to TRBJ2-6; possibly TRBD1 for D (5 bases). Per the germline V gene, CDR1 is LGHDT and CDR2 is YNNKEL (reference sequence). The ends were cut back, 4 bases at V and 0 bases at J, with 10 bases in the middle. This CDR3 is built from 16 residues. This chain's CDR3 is CASSPTGGSGANVLTF. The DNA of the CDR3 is TGTGCCAGCAGCCCAACAGGCGGCTCTGGGGCCAACGTCCTGACTTTC.

CDR3 sequence: CATSDSGLASPETQYF. The CDR3 DNA follows: TGTGCCACCAGTGACTCGGGACTAGCCAGCCCGGAGACCCAGTACTTC. The gene calls are TRBV24-1 and TRBJ2-5; the match to TRBD2 covers 9 bases. This CDR3 is 16 amino acids long. The ends lost 4 bases at V and 5 bases at J; junction bases unmatched: 10. Germline CDR1 reads KGHDR; CDR2 reads SFDVKD.

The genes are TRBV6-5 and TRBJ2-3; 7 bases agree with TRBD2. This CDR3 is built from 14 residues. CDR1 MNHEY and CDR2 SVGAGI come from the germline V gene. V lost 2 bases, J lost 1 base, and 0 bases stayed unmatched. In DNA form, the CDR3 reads TGTGCCAGCAGTTACCGGGGGGGCACAGATACGCAGTATTTT. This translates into CASSYRGGTDTQYF.

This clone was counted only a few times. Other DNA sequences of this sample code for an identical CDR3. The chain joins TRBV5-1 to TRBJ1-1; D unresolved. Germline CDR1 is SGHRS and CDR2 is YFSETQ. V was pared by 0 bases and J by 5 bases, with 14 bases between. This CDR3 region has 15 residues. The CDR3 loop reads CASSLAEVRGTEAFF. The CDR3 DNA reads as TGCGCCAGCAGCTTGGCCGAGGTCCGTGGGACTGAAGCTTTCTTT.

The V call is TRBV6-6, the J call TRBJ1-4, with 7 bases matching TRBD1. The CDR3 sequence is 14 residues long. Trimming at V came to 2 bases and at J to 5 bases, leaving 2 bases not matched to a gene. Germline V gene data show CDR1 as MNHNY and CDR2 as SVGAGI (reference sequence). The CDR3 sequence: CASSYGQANEKLFF. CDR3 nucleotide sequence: TGTGCCAGCAGTTACGGACAGGCGAATGAAAAACTGTTTTTT.

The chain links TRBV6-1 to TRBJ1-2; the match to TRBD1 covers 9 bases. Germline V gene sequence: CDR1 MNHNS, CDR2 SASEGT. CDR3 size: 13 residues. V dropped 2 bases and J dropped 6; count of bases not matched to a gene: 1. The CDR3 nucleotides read TGTGCCAGCAGTGAAAGGACAGGGGATGGCTACACCTTC. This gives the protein CASSERTGDGYTF.

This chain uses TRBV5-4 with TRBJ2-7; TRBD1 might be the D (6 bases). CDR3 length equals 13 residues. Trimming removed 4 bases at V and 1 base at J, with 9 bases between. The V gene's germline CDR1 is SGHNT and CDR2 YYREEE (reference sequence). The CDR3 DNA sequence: TGTGCCAGCAGCGCTGACAGGTCCTACGAGCAGTACTTC. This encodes CASSADRSYEQYF.

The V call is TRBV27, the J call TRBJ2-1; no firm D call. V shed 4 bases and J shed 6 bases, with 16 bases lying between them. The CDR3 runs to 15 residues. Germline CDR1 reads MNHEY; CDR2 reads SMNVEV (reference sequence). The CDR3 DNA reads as TGTGCCAGCAGTTACGACGGTCTCGGGTTCAATGAGCAGTTCTTC. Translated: CASSYDGLGFNEQFF.

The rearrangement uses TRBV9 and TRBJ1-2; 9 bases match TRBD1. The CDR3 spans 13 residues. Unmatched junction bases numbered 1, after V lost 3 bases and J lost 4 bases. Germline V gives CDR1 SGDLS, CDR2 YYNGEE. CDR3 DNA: TGTGCCAGCAGCGAGACAGGGGGCTATGGCTACACCTTC. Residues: CASSETGGYGYTF.

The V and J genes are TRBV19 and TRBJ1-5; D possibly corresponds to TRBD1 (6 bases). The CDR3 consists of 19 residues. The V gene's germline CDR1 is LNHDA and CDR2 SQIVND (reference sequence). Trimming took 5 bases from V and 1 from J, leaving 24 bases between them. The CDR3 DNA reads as TGTGCCAGTAGTCCATTCCGGGGCAGGGGAAGCTGGAGCAATCAGCCCCAGCATTTT. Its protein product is CASSPFRGRGSWSNQPQHF.

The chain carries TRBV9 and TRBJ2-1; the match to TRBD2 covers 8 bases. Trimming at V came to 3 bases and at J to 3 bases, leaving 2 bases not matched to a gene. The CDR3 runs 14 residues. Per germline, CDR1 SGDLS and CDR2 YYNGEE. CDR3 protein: CASSAREGYNEQFF. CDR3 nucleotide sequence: TGTGCCAGCAGCGCTCGGGAGGGCTACAATGAGCAGTTCTTC.

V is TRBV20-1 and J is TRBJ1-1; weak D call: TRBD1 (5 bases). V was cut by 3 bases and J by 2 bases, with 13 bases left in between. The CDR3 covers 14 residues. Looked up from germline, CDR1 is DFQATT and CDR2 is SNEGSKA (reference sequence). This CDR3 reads CSASPQGGNTEAFF. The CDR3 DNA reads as TGCAGTGCTAGTCCCCAGGGCGGTAACACTGAAGCTTTCTTT.

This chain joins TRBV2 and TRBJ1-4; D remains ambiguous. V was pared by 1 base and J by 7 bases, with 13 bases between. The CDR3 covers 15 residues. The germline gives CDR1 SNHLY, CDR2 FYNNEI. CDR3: CASSEVATRGEKLFF. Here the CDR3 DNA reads TGTGCCAGCAGTGAAGTTGCCACCCGGGGTGAAAAACTGTTTTTT.

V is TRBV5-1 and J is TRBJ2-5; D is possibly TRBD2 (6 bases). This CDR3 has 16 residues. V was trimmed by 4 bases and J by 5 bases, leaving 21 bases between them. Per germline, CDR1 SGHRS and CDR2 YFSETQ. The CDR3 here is CASSVGTATGWETQYF. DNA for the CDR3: TGCGCCAGCAGCGTCGGGACTGCCACGGGCTGGGAGACCCAGTACTTC. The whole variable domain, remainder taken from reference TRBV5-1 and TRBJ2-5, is KAGVTQTPRYLIKTRGQQVTLSCSPISGHRSVSWYQQTPGQGLQFLFEYFSETQRNKGNFPGRFSGRQFSNSRSEMNVSTLELGDSALYLCASSVGTATGWETQYFGPGTRLLVL.

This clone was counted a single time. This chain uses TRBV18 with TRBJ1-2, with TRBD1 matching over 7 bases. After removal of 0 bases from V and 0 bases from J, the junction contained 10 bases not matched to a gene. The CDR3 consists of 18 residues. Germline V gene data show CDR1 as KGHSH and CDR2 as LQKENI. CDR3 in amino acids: CASSPPSKRTGANYGYTF. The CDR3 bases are TGTGCCAGCTCACCACCGTCAAAACGTACAGGGGCTAACTATGGCTACACCTTC.

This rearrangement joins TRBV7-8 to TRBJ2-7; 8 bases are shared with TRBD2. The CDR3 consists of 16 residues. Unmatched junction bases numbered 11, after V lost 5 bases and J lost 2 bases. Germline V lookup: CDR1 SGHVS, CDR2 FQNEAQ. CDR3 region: CASSLGGTRNTYEQYF. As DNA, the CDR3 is TGTGCCAGCAGCCTAGGGGGGACTAGAAATACCTACGAGCAGTACTTC.

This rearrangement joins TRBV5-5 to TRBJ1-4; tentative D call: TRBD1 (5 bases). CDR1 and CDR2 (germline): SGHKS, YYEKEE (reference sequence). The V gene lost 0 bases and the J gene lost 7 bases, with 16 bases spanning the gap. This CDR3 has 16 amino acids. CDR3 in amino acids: CASSLATLGLGEKLFF. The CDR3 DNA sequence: TGTGCCAGCAGCTTGGCAACTTTGGGGCTGGGTGAAAAACTGTTTTTT.

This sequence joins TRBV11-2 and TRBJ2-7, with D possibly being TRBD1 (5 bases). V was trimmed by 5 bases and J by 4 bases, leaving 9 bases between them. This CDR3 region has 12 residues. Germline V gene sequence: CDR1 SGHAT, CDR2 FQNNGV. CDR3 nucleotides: TGTGCCAGCAGCGCCAGGGTTTACGAGCAGTACTTC. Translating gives CASSARVYEQYF. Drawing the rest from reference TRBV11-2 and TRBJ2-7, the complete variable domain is EAGVAQSPRYKIIEKRQSVAFWCNPISGHATLYWYQQILGQGPKLLIQFQNNGVVDDSQLPKDRFSAERLKGVDSTLKIQPAKLEDSAVYLCASSARVYEQYFGPGTRLTVT.

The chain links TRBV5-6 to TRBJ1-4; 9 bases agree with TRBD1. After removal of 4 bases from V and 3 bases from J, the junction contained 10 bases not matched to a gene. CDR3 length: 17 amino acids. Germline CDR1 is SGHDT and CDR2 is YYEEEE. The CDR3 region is CASSPPGTGQANEKLFF. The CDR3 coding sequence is TGTGCCAGCAGCCCCCCGGGGACAGGGCAGGCTAATGAAAAACTGTTTTTT.

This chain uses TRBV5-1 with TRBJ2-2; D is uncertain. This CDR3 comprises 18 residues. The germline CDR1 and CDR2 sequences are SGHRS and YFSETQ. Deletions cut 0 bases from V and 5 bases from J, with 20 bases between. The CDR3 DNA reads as TGCGCCAGCAGCTTGGGAGTGACCTTAATCTCGAGGACCGGGGAGCTGTTTTTT. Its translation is CASSLGVTLISRTGELFF.

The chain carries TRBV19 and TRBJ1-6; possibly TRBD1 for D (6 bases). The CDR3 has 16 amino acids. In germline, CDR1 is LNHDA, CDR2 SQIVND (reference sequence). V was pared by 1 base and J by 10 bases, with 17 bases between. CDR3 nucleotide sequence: TGTGCCAGTAGTATAGGGGGGCCGGGTTTTGCGTCACCCCTCCACTTT. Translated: CASSIGGPGFASPLHF. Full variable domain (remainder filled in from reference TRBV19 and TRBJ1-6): DGGITQSPKYLFRKEGQNVTLSCEQNLNHDAMYWYRQDPGQGLRLIYYSQIVNDFQKGDIAEGYSVSREKKESFPLTVTSAQKNPTAFYLCASSIGGPGFASPLHFGNGTRLTVT.

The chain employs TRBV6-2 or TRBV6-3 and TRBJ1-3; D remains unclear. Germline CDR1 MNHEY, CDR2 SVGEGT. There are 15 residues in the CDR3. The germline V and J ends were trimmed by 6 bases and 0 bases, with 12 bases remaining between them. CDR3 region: CASSDTGYSGNTIYF. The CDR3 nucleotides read TGTGCCAGCAGCGACACGGGGTACTCTGGAAACACCATATATTTT.

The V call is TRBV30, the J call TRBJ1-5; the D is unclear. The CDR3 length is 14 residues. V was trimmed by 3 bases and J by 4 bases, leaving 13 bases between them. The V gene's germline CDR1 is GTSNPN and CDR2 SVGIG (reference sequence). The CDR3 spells CAWSGEFGNQPQHF. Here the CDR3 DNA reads TGTGCCTGGAGCGGGGAGTTCGGGAATCAGCCCCAGCATTTT.

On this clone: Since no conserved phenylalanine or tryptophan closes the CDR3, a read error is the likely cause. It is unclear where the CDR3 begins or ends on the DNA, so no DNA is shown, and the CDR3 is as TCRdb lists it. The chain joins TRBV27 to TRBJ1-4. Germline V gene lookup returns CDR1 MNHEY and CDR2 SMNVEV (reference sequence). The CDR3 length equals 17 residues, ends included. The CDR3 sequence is CASRSIPQRATKETLYV.

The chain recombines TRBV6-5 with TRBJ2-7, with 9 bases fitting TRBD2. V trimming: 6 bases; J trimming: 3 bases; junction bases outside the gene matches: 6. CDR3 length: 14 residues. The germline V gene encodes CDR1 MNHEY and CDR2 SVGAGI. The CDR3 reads CASSRGSGSYEQYF. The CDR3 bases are TGTGCCAGCAGCAGGGGTAGCGGGAGCTACGAGCAGTACTTC.

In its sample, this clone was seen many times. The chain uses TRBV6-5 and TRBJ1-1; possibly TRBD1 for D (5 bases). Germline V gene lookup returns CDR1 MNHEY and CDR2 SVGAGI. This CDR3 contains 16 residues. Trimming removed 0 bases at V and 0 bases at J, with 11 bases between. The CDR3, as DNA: TGTGCCAGCAGTTACTCGAGGGGAGGCATGAACACTGAAGCTTTCTTT. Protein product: CASSYSRGGMNTEAFF.

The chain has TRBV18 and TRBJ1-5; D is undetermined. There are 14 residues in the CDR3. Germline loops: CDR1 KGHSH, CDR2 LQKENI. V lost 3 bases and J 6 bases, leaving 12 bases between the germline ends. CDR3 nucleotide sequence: TGTGCCAGCTCACCGCGGGAGGCCCCTCAGCCCCAGCATTTT. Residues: CASSPREAPQPQHF.

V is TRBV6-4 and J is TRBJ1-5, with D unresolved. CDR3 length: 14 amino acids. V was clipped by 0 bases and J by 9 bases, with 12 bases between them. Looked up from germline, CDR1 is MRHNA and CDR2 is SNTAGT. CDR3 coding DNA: TGTGCCAGCAGTGACTCTTACGGCCGCGGGCCCCAGCATTTT. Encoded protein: CASSDSYGRGPQHF.

The CDR3 coding sequence is TGTGCCAGCAGCCTCTTAAAAGAGACCCAGTACTTC. Amino acids: CASSLLKETQYF. This sequence joins TRBV3-1 (or the pseudogene TRBV3-2) and TRBJ2-5; D unresolved. Per germline, CDR1 LGHDT and CDR2 YNNKEL (reference sequence). This CDR3 has 12 amino acids. Trimming stripped 4 bases from V and 3 bases from J, with 6 bases between.